This TCR beta chain was identified during a study of T cells in Graves' hyperthyroidism and ophthalmopathy. The source of the PBMCs was 8.5 to 10 ml of fresh peripheral blood. What was amplified from RNA transcripts were TCR beta CDR3 regions. TCR CDR3 regions were first amplified by RT-PCR with HTBI primers. MiXCR was run by TCRdb on the multiplex PCR reads, yielding one entry per CDR3 protein. Among hundreds of thousands of distinct CDR3 sequences listed, more than 11% were seen once. This clonotype was counted at least ten times. Its antigen is not known. Study-level points and caveats: Ophthalmopathy stood apart from stable hyperthyroidism in a 13 V-J model.

CDR1 and CDR2 from the germline V gene are DFQATT and SNEGSKA (reference sequence). Trimming took 0 bases from V and 4 from J; bases not matched to a gene: 6. The CDR3 has 15 amino acids. The sequenced material came from blood. V gene TRBV20-1 combines with J gene TRBJ2-7; 10 nucleotides match TRBD2. This TCR was recovered from a woman aged 25 to 45 with Graves' hyperthyroidism that later progressed to Graves' ophthalmopathy. The CDR3 loop is CSARDMLAGVYEQYF. In DNA, the CDR3 is TGCAGTGCTAGAGATATGCTAGCGGGAGTATACGAGCAGTACTTC.